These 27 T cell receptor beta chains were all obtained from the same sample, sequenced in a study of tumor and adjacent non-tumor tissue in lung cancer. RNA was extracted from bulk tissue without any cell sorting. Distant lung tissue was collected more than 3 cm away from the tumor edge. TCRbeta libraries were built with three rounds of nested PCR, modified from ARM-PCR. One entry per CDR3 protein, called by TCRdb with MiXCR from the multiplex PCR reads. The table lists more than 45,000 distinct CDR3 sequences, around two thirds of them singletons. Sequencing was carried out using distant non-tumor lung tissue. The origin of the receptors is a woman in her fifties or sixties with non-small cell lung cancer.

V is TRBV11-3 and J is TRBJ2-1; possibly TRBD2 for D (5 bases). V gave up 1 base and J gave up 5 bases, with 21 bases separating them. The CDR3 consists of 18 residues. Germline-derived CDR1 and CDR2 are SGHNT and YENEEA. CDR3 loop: CASSLAFNGLARDNEQFF. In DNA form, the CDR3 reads TGTGCCAGCAGCTTAGCGTTTAATGGACTGGCTAGAGACAATGAGCAGTTCTTC.

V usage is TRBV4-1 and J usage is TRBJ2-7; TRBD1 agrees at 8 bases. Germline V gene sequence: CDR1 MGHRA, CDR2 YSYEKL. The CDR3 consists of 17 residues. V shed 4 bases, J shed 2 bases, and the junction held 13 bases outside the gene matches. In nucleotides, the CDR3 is TGCGCCAGCAGCCCTACTCCGTTAGAACAGGGGGCCTACGAGCAGTACTTC. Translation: CASSPTPLEQGAYEQYF.

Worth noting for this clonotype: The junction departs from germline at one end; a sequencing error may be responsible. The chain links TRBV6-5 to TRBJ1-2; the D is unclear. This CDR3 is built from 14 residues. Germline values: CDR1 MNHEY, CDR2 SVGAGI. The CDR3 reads CASRSSVRAYGYTF. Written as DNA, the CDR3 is TGTGCCAGCCGTTCCTCTGTACGGGCTTATGGCTACACGTTC.

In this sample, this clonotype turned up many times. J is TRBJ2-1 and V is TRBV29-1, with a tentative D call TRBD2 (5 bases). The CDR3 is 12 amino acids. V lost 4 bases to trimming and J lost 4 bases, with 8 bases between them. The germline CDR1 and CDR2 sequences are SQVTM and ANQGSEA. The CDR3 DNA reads TGCAGCGTTGGGAGGAGTTACAATGAGCAGTTCTTC. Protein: CSVGRSYNEQFF.

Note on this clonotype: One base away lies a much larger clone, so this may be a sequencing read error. In DNA form, the CDR3 reads TGTGCCAGCAGTTCGGGACAGGGGGTGTTTGAGAAGTTCTTC. This codes for CASSSGQGVFEKFF. The chain recombines TRBV28 with TRBJ2-1, with 11 nucleotides matching TRBD1. In germline, CDR1 is MDHEN, CDR2 SYDVKM. CDR3 size: 14 residues.

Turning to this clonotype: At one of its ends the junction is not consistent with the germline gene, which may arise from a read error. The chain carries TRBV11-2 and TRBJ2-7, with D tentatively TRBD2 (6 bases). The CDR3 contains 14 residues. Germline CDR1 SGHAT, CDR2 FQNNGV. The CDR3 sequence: CASSWDWGGYEQYF. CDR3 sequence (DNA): TGTGCCAGCAGTTGGGACTGGGGAGGATACGAACAGTACTTC.

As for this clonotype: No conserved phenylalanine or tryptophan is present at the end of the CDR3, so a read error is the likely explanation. CDR3 nucleotide sequence: TGTGCCAGCAGCCCCCTTCGGAAAGGGGACAATGAGCAGTTCCTC. It yields the protein CASSPLRKGDNEQFL. V is TRBV7-9 and J is TRBJ2-1; a possible D gene is TRBD1 (5 bases). The CDR3 contains 15 residues. Germline V gene sequence: CDR1 SEHNR, CDR2 FQNEAQ (reference sequence). Trimming shortened V by 5 bases and J by 5 bases, and 16 bases separated the two germline ends.

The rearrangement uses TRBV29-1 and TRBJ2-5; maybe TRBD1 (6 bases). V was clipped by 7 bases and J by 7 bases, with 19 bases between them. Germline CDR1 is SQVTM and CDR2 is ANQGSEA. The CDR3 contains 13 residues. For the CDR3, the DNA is TGCAGCGCCACAGGGAAGGTCTTGGGGACCCAGTACTTC. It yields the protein CSATGKVLGTQYF.

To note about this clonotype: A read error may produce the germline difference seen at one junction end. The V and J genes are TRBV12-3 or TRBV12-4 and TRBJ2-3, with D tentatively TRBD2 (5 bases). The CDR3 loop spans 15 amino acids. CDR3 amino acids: CASSLEVAVTDMQYF. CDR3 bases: TGTGCCAGTAGTTTGGAGGTGGCGGTTACAGATATGCAGTATTTT.

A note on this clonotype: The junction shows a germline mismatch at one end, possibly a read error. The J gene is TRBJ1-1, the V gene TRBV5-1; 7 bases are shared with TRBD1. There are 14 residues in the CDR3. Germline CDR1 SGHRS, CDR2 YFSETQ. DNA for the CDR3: TGCGGCAGCAACCGACAGGGAGTTGGGACTGAAGCTTTCTTT. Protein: CGSNRQGVGTEAFF.

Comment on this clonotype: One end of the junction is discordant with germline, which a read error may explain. CDR3: CANSYRGNQPQHF. CDR3 nucleotide sequence: TGTGCCAACAGCTATCGTGGCAATCAGCCCCAGCATTTT. The chain is built from TRBV11-2 and TRBJ1-5; D ambiguous. Germline lookup yields CDR1 SGHAT and CDR2 FQNNGV. The CDR3 spans 13 residues.

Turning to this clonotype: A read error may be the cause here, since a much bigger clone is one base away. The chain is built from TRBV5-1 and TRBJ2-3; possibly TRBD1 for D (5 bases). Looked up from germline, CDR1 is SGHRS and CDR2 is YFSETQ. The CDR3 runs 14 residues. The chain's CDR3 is CASSLQGSTDTHYF. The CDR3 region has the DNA TGCGCCAGCAGCTTGCAGGGAAGCACAGATACGCACTATTTT.

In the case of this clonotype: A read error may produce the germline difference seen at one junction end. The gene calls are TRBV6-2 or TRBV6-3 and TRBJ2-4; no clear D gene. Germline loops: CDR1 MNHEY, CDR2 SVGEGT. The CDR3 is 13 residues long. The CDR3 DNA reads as TGTGCCAGCTGTTACGACGTCCAAAGCATTCAGTACTTC. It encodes CASCYDVQSIQYF.

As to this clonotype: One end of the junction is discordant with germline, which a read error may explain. The CDR3 nucleotides are TGCAGCGTCGCAGGGTTCGGGAATGGAAAACTGTTTTTT. Amino acid sequence: CSVAGFGNGKLFF. This chain joins TRBV29-1 and TRBJ1-4, with D possibly TRBD1 on 5 matching bases. Germline V gene sequence: CDR1 SQVTM, CDR2 ANQGSEA. CDR3 length: 13 residues.

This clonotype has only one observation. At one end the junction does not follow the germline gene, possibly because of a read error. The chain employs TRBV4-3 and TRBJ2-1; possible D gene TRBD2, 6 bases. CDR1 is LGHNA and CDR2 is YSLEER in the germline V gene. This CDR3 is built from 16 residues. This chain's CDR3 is CPSSHLTSGNYNEQFF. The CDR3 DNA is TGCCCCAGCAGCCATCTGACTAGTGGTAACTACAATGAGCAGTTTTTC.

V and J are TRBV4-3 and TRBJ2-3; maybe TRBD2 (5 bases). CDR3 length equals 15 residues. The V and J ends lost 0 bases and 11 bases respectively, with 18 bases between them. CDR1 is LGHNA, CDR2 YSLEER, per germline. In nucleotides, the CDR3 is TGCGCCAGCAGCCAAGAGGTGCGGAGGATGGGTATGCAGTATTTT. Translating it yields CASSQEVRRMGMQYF.

The CDR3 sequence: CARSAGRVNTEAFF. The DNA for the CDR3 is TGTGCCAGAAGTGCCGGACGGGTGAACACTGAAGCTTTCTTT. The chain has TRBV12-3 or TRBV12-4 and TRBJ1-1, with D hard to call. V lost 9 bases and J 0 bases, leaving 14 bases between the germline ends. The CDR3 sequence is 14 residues long.

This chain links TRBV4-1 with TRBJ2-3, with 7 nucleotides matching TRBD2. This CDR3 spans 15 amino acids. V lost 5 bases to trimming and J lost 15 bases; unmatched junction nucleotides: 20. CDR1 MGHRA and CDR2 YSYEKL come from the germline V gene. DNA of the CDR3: TGCGCCAGCAGCGGGGCTAGCGGCCGCACAGATATGCACTATTTT. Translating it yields CASSGASGRTDMHYF.

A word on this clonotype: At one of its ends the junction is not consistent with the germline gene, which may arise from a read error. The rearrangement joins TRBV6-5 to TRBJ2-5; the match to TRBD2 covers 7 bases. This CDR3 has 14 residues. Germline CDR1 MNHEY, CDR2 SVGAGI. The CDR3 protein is CVSSRTGGQKTQHF. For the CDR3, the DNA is TGTGTCAGCAGTCGGACGGGGGGTCAAAAGACCCAGCACTTC.

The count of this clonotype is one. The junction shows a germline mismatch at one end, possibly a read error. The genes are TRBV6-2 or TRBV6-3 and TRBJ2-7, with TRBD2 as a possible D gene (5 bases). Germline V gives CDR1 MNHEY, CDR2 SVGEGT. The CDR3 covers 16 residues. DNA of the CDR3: TGTGTCAGCATAACCCGGAAGACAACGGGGTTGCACGAGCAGTACTTC. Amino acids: CVSITRKTTGLHEQYF.

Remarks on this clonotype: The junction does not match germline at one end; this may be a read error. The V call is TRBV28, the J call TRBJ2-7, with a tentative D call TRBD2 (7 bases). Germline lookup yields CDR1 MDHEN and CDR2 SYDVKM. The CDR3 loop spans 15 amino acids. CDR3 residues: CASSLGSGRGLGQSF. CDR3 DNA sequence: TGTGCCAGCAGTCTAGGGTCAGGGAGGGGGTTGGGGCAGTCCTTC.

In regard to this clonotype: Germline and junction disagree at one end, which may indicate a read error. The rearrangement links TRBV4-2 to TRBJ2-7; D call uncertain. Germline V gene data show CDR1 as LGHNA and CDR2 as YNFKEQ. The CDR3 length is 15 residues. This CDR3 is CASCRLLSSNYEQCF. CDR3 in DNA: TGTGCCAGCTGCCGACTTTTATCTTCCAACTACGAGCAGTGCTTC.

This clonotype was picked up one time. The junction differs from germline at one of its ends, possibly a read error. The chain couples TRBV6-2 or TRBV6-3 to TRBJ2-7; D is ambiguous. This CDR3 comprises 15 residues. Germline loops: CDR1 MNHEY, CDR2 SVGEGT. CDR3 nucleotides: TGTGCCAGCAACCGTGAGCCCTCGAGCTCCTACAAGCAGTACTTC. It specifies CASNREPSSSYKQYF.

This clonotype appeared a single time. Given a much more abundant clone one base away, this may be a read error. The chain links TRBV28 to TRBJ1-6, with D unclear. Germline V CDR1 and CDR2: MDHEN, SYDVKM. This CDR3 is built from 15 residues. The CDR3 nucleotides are TGTGCCAGCACCAGCGGTGGGGAAGGCAATTCATCCCTCCACTTT. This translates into CASTSGGEGNSSLHF.

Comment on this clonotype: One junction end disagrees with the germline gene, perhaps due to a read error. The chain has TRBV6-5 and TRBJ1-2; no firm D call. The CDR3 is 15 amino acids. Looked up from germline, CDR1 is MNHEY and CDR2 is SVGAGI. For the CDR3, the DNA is TGTGCCAGCAGCCAATCAACTCCCCTTGACTATGGCTACATCTTC. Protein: CASSQSTPLDYGYIF.

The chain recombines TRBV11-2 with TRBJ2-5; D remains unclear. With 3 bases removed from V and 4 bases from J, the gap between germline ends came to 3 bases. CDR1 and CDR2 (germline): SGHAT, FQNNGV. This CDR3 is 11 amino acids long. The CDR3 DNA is TGTGCCAGCAGCTTTTCAGAGACCCAGTACTTC. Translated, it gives CASSFSETQYF.

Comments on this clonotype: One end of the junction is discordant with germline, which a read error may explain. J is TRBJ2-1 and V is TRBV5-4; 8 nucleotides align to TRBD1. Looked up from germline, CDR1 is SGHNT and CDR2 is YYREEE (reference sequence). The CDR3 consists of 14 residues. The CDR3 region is CASSWETGDNEQLF. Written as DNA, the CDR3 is TGTGCCAGTAGCTGGGAGACAGGGGATAATGAGCAGCTCTTC.